The entry below describes one TCR beta chain. Sequenced by immunoSEQ multiplex PCR; TCRdb stores in-frame clones only, minus some. Seen here are under 70,000 clones, 75% to 95% observed once, and the top ten hold 14%. The germline V gene has CDR1 SGHTA and CDR2 FQGTGA. This CDR3 spans 14 amino acids. Trimming removed 4 bases from V and 4 bases from J, with 13 bases in between. The entry originates in a study of blood T cell repertoires in COVID-19. The TCR comes from a human donor with active COVID-19. The donor label of this sample is uncertain. The chain links TRBV7-3 to TRBJ1-1; D might be TRBD1 (5 bases). The sample comprised peripheral blood. CDR3 region: CASSSHQGRTEAFF. CDR3 coding DNA: TGTGCCAGCAGCTCCCACCAGGGCCGCACTGAAGCTTTCTTT.